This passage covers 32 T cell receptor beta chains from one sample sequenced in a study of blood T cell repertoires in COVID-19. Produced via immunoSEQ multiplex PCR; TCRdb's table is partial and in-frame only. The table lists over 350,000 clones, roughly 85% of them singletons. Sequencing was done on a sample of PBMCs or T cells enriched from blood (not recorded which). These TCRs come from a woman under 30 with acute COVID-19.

The CDR3 DNA sequence: TGCGCCAGCAGCCAAGAAGGTAGCGGGAGGGGAGATACGCAGTATTTT. Translated: CASSQEGSGRGDTQYF. This chain uses TRBV4-1 with TRBJ2-3; 11 bases line up with TRBD2. Germline V CDR1 and CDR2: MGHRA, YSYEKL. The CDR3 extends over 16 amino acids. Losses at the gene ends were 0 bases for V and 5 bases for J; bases not matched to a gene: 4.

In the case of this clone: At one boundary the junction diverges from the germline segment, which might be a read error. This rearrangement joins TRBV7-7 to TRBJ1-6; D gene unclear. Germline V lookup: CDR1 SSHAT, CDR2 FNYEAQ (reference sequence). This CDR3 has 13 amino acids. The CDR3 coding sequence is TGTGCTAGCAGCGAGACTAAGAATTCACCCCTCCACTTT. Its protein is CASSETKNSPLHF.

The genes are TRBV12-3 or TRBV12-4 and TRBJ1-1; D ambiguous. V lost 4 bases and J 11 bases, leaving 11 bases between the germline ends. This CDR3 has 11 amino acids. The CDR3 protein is CASSSRSLAFF. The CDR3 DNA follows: TGTGCCAGCAGTTCCCGGTCTCTGGCTTTCTTT.

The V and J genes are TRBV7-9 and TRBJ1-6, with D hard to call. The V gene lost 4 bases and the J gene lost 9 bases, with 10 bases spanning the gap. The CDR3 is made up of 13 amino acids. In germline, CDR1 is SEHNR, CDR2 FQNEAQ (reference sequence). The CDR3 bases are TGTGCCAGCAGCTCCCAGCGGGGTTCACCCCTCCACTTT. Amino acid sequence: CASSSQRGSPLHF.

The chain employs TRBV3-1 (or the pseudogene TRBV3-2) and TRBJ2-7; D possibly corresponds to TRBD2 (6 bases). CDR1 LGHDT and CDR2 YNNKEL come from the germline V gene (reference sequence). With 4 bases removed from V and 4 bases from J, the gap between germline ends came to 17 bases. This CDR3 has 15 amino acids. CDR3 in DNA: TGTGCCAGCAGCCTCTTTGTCGGGAGTCCTTACGAGCAGTACTTC. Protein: CASSLFVGSPYEQYF.

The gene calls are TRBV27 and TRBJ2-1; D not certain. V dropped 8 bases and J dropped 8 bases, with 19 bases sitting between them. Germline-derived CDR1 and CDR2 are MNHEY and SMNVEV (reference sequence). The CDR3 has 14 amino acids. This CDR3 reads CASGPAKNSYEQFF. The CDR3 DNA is TGTGCCAGCGGTCCCGCTAAGAACTCGTATGAGCAGTTCTTC.

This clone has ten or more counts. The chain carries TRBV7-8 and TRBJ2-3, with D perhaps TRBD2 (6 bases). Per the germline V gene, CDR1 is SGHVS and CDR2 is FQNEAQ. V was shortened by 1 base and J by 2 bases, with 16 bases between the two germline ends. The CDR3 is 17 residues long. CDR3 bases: TGTGCCAGCAGCTTAGTTGATGGCGGACTACTCACAGATACGCAGTATTTT. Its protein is CASSLVDGGLLTDTQYF.

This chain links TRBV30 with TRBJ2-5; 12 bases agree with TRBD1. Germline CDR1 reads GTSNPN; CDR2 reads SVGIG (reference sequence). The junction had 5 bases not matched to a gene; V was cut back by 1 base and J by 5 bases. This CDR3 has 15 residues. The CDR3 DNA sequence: TGTGCCTGGAGTGCCGGGACAGGGGGCGGTGAGACCCAGTACTTC. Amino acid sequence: CAWSAGTGGGETQYF.

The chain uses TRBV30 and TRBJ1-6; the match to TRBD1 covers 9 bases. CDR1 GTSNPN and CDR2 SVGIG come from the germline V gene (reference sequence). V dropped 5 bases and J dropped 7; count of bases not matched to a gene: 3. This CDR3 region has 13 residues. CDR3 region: CAWAGTGNSPLHF. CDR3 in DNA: TGTGCCTGGGCCGGGACAGGGAATTCACCCCTCCACTTT.

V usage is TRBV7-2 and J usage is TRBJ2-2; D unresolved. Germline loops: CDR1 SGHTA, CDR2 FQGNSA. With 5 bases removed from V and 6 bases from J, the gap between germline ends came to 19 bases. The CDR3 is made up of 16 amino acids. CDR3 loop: CASSLSMLVGAGELFF. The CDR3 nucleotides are TGTGCCAGCAGCCTTAGTATGCTAGTAGGTGCCGGGGAGCTGTTTTTT.

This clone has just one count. The CDR3 region is CASSPTVYTGELFF. The CDR3 DNA follows: TGTGCCAGCAGCCCCACAGTATACACCGGGGAGCTGTTTTTT. The rearrangement links TRBV6-5 to TRBJ2-2; D gene uncertain. The germline V and J ends were trimmed by 6 bases and 3 bases, with 11 bases remaining between them. Germline V gene sequence: CDR1 MNHEY, CDR2 SVGAGI. This CDR3 has 14 amino acids.

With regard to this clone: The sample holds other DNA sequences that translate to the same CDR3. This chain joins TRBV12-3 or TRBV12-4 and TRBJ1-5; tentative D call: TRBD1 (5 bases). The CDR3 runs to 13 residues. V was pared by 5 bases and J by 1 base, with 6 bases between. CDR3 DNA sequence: TGTGCCAGCAGTCGACAGAGCAATCAGCCCCAGCATTTT. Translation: CASSRQSNQPQHF.

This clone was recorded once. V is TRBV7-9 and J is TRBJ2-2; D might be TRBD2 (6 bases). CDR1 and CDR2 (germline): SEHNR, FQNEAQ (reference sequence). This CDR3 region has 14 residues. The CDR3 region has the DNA TGTGCACCTGCGGGGACCGTGGGCACCGGGGAGCTGTTTTTT. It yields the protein CAPAGTVGTGELFF.

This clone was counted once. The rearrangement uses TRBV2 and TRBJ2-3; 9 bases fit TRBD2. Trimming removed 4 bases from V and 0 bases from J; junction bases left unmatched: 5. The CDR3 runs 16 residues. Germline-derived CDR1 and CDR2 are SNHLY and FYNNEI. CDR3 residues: CASSVGTSSSTDTQYF. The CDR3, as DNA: TGTGCCAGCAGTGTCGGGACTAGCTCTAGCACAGATACGCAGTATTTT. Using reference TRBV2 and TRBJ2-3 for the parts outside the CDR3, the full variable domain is EPEVTQTPSHQVTQMGQEVILRCVPISNHLYFYWYRQILGQKVEFLVSFYNNEISEKSEIFDDQFSVERPDGSNFTLKIRSTKLEDSAMYFCASSVGTSSSTDTQYFGPGTRLTVL.

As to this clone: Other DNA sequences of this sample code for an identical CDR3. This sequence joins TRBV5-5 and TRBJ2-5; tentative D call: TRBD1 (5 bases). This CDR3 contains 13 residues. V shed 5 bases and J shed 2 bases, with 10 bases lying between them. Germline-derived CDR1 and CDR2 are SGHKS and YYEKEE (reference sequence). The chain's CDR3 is CASSRTNQETQYF. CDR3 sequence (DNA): TGTGCCAGCAGTAGGACAAATCAAGAGACCCAGTACTTC.

The CDR3 DNA is TGTGCCAGCAGCTTAGGCGCGGGAGGGAATGAGCAGTTCTTC. Its protein is CASSLGAGGNEQFF. V and J are TRBV11-2 and TRBJ2-1, with 9 bases matching TRBD2. The V gene end was trimmed by 1 base and the J gene end by 7 bases; junction bases not matched to a gene: 2. Germline assignment: CDR1 SGHAT and CDR2 FQNNGV. The CDR3 sequence is 14 residues long. Full variable domain (rest looked up from reference TRBV11-2 and TRBJ2-1): EAGVAQSPRYKIIEKRQSVAFWCNPISGHATLYWYQQILGQGPKLLIQFQNNGVVDDSQLPKDRFSAERLKGVDSTLKIQPAKLEDSAVYLCASSLGAGGNEQFFGPGTRLTVL.

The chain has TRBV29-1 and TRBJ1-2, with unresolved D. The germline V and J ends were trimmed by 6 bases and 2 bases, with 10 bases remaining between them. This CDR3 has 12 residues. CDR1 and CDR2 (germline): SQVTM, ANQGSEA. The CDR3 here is CSVNTVNYGYTF. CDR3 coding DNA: TGCAGCGTGAATACAGTGAACTATGGCTACACCTTC.

For the CDR3, the DNA is TGTGCCACCGCCCCGTGGCGGAATGCTGGTAGCAATCAGCCCCAGCATTTT. This codes for CATAPWRNAGSNQPQHF. The rearrangement joins TRBV7-2 to TRBJ1-5; no clear D gene. Germline CDR1 and CDR2: SGHTA and FQGNSA. Trimming took off 10 bases at V and 0 bases at J, with 22 bases between the two ends. CDR3 length equals 17 residues.

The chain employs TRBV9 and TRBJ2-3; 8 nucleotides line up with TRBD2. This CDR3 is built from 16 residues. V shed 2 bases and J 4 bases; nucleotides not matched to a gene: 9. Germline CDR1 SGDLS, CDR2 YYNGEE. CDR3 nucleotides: TGTGCCAGCAGCGTTACGACTAGCGTAATTTCAGATACGCAGTATTTT. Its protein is CASSVTTSVISDTQYF.

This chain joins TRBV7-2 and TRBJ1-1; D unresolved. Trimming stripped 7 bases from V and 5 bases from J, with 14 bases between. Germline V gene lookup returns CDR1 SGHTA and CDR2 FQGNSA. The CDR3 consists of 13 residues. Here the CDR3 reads CASNYVRGTEAFF. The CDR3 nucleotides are TGTGCCAGCAACTACGTCCGGGGAACTGAAGCTTTCTTT.

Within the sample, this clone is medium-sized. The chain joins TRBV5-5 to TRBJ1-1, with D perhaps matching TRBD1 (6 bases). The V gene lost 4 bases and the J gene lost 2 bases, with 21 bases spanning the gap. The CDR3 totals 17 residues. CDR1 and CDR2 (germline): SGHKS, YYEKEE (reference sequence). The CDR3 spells CASSPRDLRGRNTEAFF. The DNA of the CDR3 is TGTGCCAGCAGCCCGAGGGATCTCAGGGGACGAAACACTGAAGCTTTCTTT.

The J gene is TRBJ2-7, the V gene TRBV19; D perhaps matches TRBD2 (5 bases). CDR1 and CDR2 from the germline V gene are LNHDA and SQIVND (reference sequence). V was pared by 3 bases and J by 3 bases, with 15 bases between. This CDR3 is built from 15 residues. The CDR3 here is CASSIDTGILYEQYF. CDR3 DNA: TGTGCCAGTAGTATCGATACCGGGATCCTCTACGAGCAGTACTTC. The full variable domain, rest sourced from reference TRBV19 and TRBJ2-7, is DGGITQSPKYLFRKEGQNVTLSCEQNLNHDAMYWYRQDPGQGLRLIYYSQIVNDFQKGDIAEGYSVSREKKESFPLTVTSAQKNPTAFYLCASSIDTGILYEQYFGPGTRLTVT.

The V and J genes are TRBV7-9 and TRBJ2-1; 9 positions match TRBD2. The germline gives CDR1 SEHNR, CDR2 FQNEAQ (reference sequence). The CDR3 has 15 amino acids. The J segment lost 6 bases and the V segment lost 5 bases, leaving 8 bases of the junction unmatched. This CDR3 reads CASSPHLAGPNEQFF. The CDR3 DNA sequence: TGTGCCAGCAGCCCACACCTAGCGGGGCCCAATGAGCAGTTCTTC.

CDR3 in DNA: TGTGCCAGCAGCTTAATACAGGGTAACAATGAGCAGTTCTTC. Translation: CASSLIQGNNEQFF. The rearrangement joins TRBV11-2 to TRBJ2-1; D possibly corresponds to TRBD1 (6 bases). The CDR3 length is 14 residues. V lost 2 bases to trimming and J lost 5 bases, with 10 bases between them. Germline CDR1 is SGHAT and CDR2 is FQNNGV.

The CDR3 is CASSPPHREETQYF. CDR3 coding DNA: TGTGCCAGCAGCCCACCCCACAGGGAAGAGACCCAGTACTTC. The chain couples TRBV7-9 to TRBJ2-5, with D maybe TRBD1 (6 bases). Germline CDR1 and CDR2: SEHNR and FQNEAQ (reference sequence). There are 14 residues in the CDR3. Trimming took 5 bases from V and 3 from J, leaving 13 bases between them.

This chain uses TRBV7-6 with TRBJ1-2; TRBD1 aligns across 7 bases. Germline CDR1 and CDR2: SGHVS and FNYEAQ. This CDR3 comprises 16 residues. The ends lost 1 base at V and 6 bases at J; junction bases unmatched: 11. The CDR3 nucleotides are TGTGCCAGCAGCTTAGTAGTAGGCCAGGGGGTTGATGGCTACACCTTC. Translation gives CASSLVVGQGVDGYTF.

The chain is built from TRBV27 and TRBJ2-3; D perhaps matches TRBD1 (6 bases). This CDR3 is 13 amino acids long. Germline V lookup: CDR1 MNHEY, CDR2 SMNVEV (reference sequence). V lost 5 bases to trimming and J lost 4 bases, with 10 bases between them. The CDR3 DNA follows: TGTGCCAGCAGTCTCGACAGGTCAGATACGCAGTATTTT. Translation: CASSLDRSDTQYF.

CDR3 amino acids: CASSFSGGAEAFF. Written as DNA, the CDR3 is TGTGCCAGCAGCTTCTCTGGGGGGGCTGAAGCTTTCTTT. The chain has TRBV5-4 and TRBJ1-1, with a possible D match to TRBD1 (5 bases). Per germline, CDR1 SGHNT and CDR2 YYREEE (reference sequence). V was pared by 2 bases and J by 6 bases, with 11 bases between. There are 13 residues in the CDR3.

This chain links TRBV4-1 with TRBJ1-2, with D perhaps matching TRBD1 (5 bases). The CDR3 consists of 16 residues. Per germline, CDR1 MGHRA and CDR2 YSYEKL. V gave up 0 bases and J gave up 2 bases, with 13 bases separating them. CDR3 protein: CASSQDPGGSNYGYTF. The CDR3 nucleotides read TGCGCCAGCAGCCAAGACCCGGGGGGGTCCAACTATGGCTACACCTTC.

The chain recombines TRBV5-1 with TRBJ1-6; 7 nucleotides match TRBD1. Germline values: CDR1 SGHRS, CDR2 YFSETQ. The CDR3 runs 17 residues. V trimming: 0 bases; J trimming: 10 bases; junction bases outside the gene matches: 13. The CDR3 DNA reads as TGCGCCAGCAGCTTGGCCTCCGGGACAGCCTTCTCCTCACCCCTCCACTTT. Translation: CASSLASGTAFSSPLHF.

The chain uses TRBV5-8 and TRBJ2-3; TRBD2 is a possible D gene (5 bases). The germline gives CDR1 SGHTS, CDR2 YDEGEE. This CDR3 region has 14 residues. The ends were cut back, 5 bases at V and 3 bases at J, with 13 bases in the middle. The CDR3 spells CASRIPGRTDTQYF. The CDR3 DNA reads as TGTGCCAGCAGGATCCCTGGGAGAACAGATACGCAGTATTTT. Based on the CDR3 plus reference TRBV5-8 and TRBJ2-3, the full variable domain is EAGVTQSPTHLIKTRGQQATLRCSPISGHTSVYWYQQALGLGLQFLLWYDEGEERNRGNFPPRFSGRQFPNYSSELNVNALELEDSALYLCASRIPGRTDTQYFGPGTRLTVL.

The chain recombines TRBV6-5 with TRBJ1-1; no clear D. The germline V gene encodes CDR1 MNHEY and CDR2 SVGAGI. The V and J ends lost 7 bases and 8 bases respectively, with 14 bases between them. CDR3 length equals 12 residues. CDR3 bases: TGTGCCAGCACCCCCACCCGGTCAGAAGCTTTCTTT. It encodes CASTPTRSEAFF.